This T cell receptor beta chain was retrieved from a study of tumor-infiltrating lymphocytes in primary liver carcinoma. As for the study in general: The tumors ranged from roughly 4 to 10 cm across and fell within stage T1-T3 N0M0.

Of note for this clonotype: This sequence may be a read error, since a much larger clone differs from it by one base.

Total RNA amounting to roughly 450 ng was the source from which TCR beta cDNA was made with a constant-region primer. Three rounds of nested multiplex PCR with slightly modified ARM-PCR produced TCR beta libraries. Investigators reported that the first two PCR rounds, at 9 to 11 cycles each, used TRBV1-TRBV30 forward primers with a C-beta reverse primer. TCRdb reprocessed the multiplex PCR reads via MiXCR and lists one record per CDR3 protein. The table includes some 190,000 distinct CDR3 sequences, around four fifths detected once. The germline gives CDR1 MDHEN, CDR2 SYDVKM. This CDR3 has 17 amino acids. The source material, 20-30 mg of unsorted bulk tissue, was used to co-extract RNA and DNA.

This rearrangement joins TRBV28 to TRBJ1-5; D is unresolved. The sequenced sample was tumor tissue from primary liver carcinoma. The source of this sequence is a man in his forties or fifties with primary liver carcinoma and hepatitis B virus infection. CDR3 sequence: CASSLFSGMTGNQPHHF. Written as DNA, the CDR3 is TGTGCCAGCAGTTTGTTCTCAGGCATGACCGGCAATCAGCCCCATCATTTT.